This passage covers 3 T cell receptor beta chains from one sample sequenced in a study of PD-L1 blockade in urothelial cancer. The data were produced by immunoSEQ multiplex PCR, yet TCRdb's version contains in-frame clones alone and is incomplete. The table has some 100,000 clones, roughly nine tenths seen once. Sequences were derived from PBMCs, sampled around atezolizumab (anti-PD-L1) treatment. The receptors here all came from a woman of 80 years or more with urothelial cancer.

The gene calls are TRBV19 and TRBJ2-7, with 14 bases aligning to TRBD2. Per germline, CDR1 LNHDA and CDR2 SQIVND (reference sequence). The CDR3 is made up of 19 amino acids. Trimming at V came to 6 bases and at J to 4 bases, leaving 17 bases not matched to a gene. The CDR3 nucleotides are TGTGCCAGTAGGATGGCCGGACAGGGGACTAGCGGGAGACGGTACGAGCAGTACTTC. Translating it yields CASRMAGQGTSGRRYEQYF.

The V call is TRBV11-2, the J call TRBJ2-2; 7 nucleotides line up with TRBD2. Looked up from germline, CDR1 is SGHAT and CDR2 is FQNNGV. With V trimmed by 5 bases and J by 7 bases, 10 bases remained unmatched. This CDR3 spans 15 amino acids. The CDR3 region has the DNA TGTGCCAGCAGCAGTGTTGAGGGAGGGAGCGGGGAGCTGTTTTTT. Residues: CASSSVEGGSGELFF.

The gene calls are TRBV5-1 and TRBJ1-1, with 9 positions matching TRBD1. This CDR3 contains 17 residues. Per the germline V gene, CDR1 is SGHRS and CDR2 is YFSETQ. The junction had 11 bases not matched to a gene; V was cut back by 4 bases and J by 1 base. Here the CDR3 DNA reads TGCGCCAGCAGCCTGTTCCCGGGACAGGGCCAGAACACTGAAGCTTTCTTT. This encodes CASSLFPGQGQNTEAFF.